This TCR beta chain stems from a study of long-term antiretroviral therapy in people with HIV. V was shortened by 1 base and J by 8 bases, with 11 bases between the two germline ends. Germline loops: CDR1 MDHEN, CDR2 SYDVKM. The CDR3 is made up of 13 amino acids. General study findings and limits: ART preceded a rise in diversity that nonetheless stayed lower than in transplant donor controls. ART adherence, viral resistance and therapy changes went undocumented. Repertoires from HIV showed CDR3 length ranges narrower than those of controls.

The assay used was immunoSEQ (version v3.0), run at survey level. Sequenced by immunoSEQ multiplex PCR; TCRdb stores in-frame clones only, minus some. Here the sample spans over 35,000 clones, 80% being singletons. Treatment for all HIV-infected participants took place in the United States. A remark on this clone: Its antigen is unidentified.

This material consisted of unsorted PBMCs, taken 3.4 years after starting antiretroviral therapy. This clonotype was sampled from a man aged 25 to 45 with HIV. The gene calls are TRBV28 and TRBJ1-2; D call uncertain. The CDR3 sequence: CASSLLGGYGYTF. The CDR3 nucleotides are TGTGCCAGCAGTTTATTAGGAGGGTACGGCTACACCTTC.